The 27 T cell receptor beta chains below come from one sample, sequenced in a study of T cells in Graves' hyperthyroidism and ophthalmopathy (dated by TCRdb to about 2019). Receptor amplification or capture employed multiplex PCR. The sequencer listed for this sample is Illumina HiSeq 2000. The TCR beta CDR3 regions were amplified from RNA transcripts. The first round of RT-PCR for the TCR CDR3 was performed with the HTBI primer set and the Qiagen OneStep RT-PCR kit. The public sequencing data were trimmed at Q25 with fastp and processed into clonotypes with MiXCR by TCRdb, which kept only in-frame beta chains. Rows are unified per CDR3 protein, each entry keeping the most common DNA and genes. The sample has roughly 800,000 distinct CDR3 sequences on record, over 35% of them singletons. The ten largest clones capture 7.5% to 9.5% of the sample. The sequenced sample was blood. Every receptor here comes from a man aged 18 to 29 with Graves' hyperthyroidism.

This clonotype was picked up many times. The CDR3: CASSVTSGSYEQYF. CDR3 DNA: TGTGCCAGTAGTGTTACTAGCGGGAGCTACGAGCAGTACTTC. The chain carries TRBV19 and TRBJ2-7; 11 bases map to TRBD2. Germline loops: CDR1 LNHDA, CDR2 SQIVND (reference sequence). The junction had 3 bases not matched to a gene; V was cut back by 5 bases and J by 3 bases. The CDR3 has 14 residues. The full variable domain, in which reference TRBV19 and TRBJ2-7 provide the parts outside the CDR3, is DGGITQSPKYLFRKEGQNVTLSCEQNLNHDAMYWYRQDPGQGLRLIYYSQIVNDFQKGDIAEGYSVSREKKESFPLTVTSAQKNPTAFYLCASSVTSGSYEQYFGPGTRLTVT.

This clonotype was seen only once. This rearrangement joins TRBV6-5 to TRBJ1-1; D possibly corresponds to TRBD1 (5 bases). Germline V gene lookup returns CDR1 MNHEY and CDR2 SVGAGI. V shed 8 bases and J shed 0 bases, with 13 bases lying between them. This CDR3 contains 14 residues. In nucleotides, the CDR3 is TGTGCCAGCGGTTTCGGGACGGTGAACACTGAAGCTTTCTTT. Translated, it gives CASGFGTVNTEAFF.

This clonotype appeared many times. The chain carries TRBV5-6 and TRBJ1-6; D remains ambiguous. Germline V lookup: CDR1 SGHDT, CDR2 YYEEEE. The CDR3 has 14 residues. V was cut by 1 base and J by 5 bases, with 7 bases left in between. In DNA form, the CDR3 reads TGTGCCAGCAGCTTGTCTCGGGATAATTCACCCCTCCACTTT. It is translated as CASSLSRDNSPLHF.

V and J are TRBV13 and TRBJ2-7; D possibly corresponds to TRBD2 (7 bases). Germline CDR1 reads PRHDT; CDR2 reads FYEKMQ (reference sequence). The CDR3 consists of 15 residues. V shed 8 bases and J shed 0 bases, with 17 bases lying between them. The CDR3 sequence: CASAEGGVSSYEQYF. The DNA for the CDR3 is TGTGCCAGCGCCGAGGGGGGGGTCAGCTCCTACGAGCAGTACTTC.

This chain uses TRBV29-1 with TRBJ1-2, with a tentative D call TRBD1 (5 bases). The CDR3 has 16 amino acids. Trimming removed 7 bases at V and 2 bases at J, with 23 bases between. Per the germline V gene, CDR1 is SQVTM and CDR2 is ANQGSEA. CDR3: CSGGRCAGTQNYGYTF. The CDR3 DNA reads as TGCAGCGGGGGTCGGTGTGCAGGGACCCAAAACTATGGCTACACCTTC.

The chain uses TRBV9 and TRBJ2-7; a possible D gene is TRBD2 (5 bases). V was clipped by 0 bases and J by 3 bases, with 13 bases between them. In germline, CDR1 is SGDLS, CDR2 YYNGEE. CDR3 length equals 15 residues. Here the CDR3 reads CASSVDKRLHYEQYF. For the CDR3, the DNA is TGTGCCAGCAGCGTAGATAAGCGGCTACACTACGAGCAGTACTTC.

The V call is TRBV11-2, the J call TRBJ2-2; 9 bases agree with TRBD1. The CDR3 totals 15 residues. V shed 5 bases, J shed 9 bases, and the junction held 10 bases outside the gene matches. From germline, CDR1 is SGHAT and CDR2 FQNNGV. The CDR3 nucleotides read TGTGCCAGCAGCAACTTGGGACAGGGTGACAGGGAGCTGTTTTTT. It codes for CASSNLGQGDRELFF.

J is TRBJ1-3 and V is TRBV2, with D perhaps TRBD1 (6 bases). V was shortened by 10 bases and J by 9 bases, with 16 bases between the two germline ends. This CDR3 spans 12 amino acids. Germline V gene sequence: CDR1 SNHLY, CDR2 FYNNEI. The CDR3 coding sequence is TGTGCCATACGGGGGGCGGGAGTCACCATATATTTT. Its translation: CAIRGAGVTIYF.

This clonotype was seen at least ten times. The gene calls are TRBV20-1 and TRBJ2-7; D may be TRBD1 or TRBD2 (5 bases each). There are 12 residues in the CDR3. Deletions cut 5 bases from V and 5 bases from J, with 13 bases between. From germline, CDR1 is DFQATT and CDR2 SNEGSKA (reference sequence). CDR3 amino acids: CSAPRVGDEQYF. DNA for the CDR3: TGCAGTGCTCCCAGGGTGGGGGACGAGCAGTACTTC.

This clonotype was observed a handful of times. The chain recombines TRBV9 with TRBJ2-7; 10 positions agree with TRBD1. Germline V gene sequence: CDR1 SGDLS, CDR2 YYNGEE. This CDR3 region has 15 residues. V dropped 4 bases and J dropped 2; count of bases not matched to a gene: 6. The chain's CDR3 is CASSPGTGVAYEQYF. The CDR3 DNA reads as TGTGCCAGCAGCCCAGGGACAGGGGTAGCCTACGAGCAGTACTTC.

This clonotype turned up a few times. The chain has TRBV19 and TRBJ1-4, with D perhaps TRBD1 (6 bases). Germline assignment: CDR1 LNHDA and CDR2 SQIVND (reference sequence). The ends were cut back, 5 bases at V and 0 bases at J, with 16 bases in the middle. This CDR3 spans 17 amino acids. CDR3 bases: TGTGCCAGTAGTTCCTGGGGGCCGATAACAACTAATGAAAAACTGTTTTTT. Amino acid sequence: CASSSWGPITTNEKLFF.

This clonotype was counted a single time. The chain is built from TRBV5-1 and TRBJ1-3, with D maybe TRBD1 (6 bases). Between the trimmed V and J ends, which lost 4 bases and 4 bases, there was a span of 12 bases. The CDR3 spans 14 residues. In germline, CDR1 is SGHRS, CDR2 YFSETQ. The chain's CDR3 is CASSKGHPGNTIYF. The CDR3, as DNA: TGCGCCAGCAGCAAGGGACATCCCGGAAACACCATATATTTT.

This clonotype was seen many times. The gene calls are TRBV25-1 and TRBJ1-1; no reliable D call. Looked up from germline, CDR1 is MGHDK and CDR2 is SYGVNS. CDR3 size: 12 residues. V was pared by 3 bases and J by 3 bases, with 5 bases between. CDR3 loop: CASSDWDTEAFF. In DNA form, the CDR3 reads TGTGCCAGCAGTGATTGGGACACTGAAGCTTTCTTT.

The J gene is TRBJ2-5, the V gene TRBV7-6, with D possibly TRBD2 on 6 matching bases. Germline CDR1 reads SGHVS; CDR2 reads FNYEAQ. The CDR3 spans 15 residues. V gave up 5 bases and J gave up 4 bases, with 17 bases separating them. DNA of the CDR3: TGTGCCAGCAGCCCTCGGGACTTTTTGCCAGAGACCCAGTACTTC. It yields the protein CASSPRDFLPETQYF.

Note on this clonotype: The junction departs from the called germline gene at one end, perhaps through a read error. J is TRBJ2-7 and V is TRBV7-9; D is possibly TRBD1 or TRBD2 (5 bases each). From germline, CDR1 is SEHNR and CDR2 FQNEAQ (reference sequence). CDR3 length: 13 residues. CDR3 loop: CASSQGRQYEQYF. In DNA form, the CDR3 reads TGCGCCAGCAGCCAAGGGAGACAGTACGAGCAGTACTTC.

The table lists this clonotype with many counts. The chain links TRBV20-1 to TRBJ1-2; TRBD1 matches at 7 bases. Trimming took 6 bases from V and 8 from J; bases not matched to a gene: 9. The germline V gene encodes CDR1 DFQATT and CDR2 SNEGSKA (reference sequence). The CDR3 sequence is 12 residues long. The CDR3 coding sequence is TGCAGTGCCTCCGACAGGGTTGACGGCTACACCTTC. It yields the protein CSASDRVDGYTF.

A note on this clonotype: The germline gene is not matched at one end of the junction; a read error may be the cause. The chain combines TRBV10-3 with TRBJ2-7; D remains ambiguous. The CDR3 is 13 amino acids. CDR1 and CDR2 from the germline V gene are ENHRY and SYGVKD. The CDR3 loop is CASSLVPSYEQYF. The CDR3 DNA reads TGTGCCAGCAGTTTGGTGCCTAGCTACGAGCAGTACTTC.

The J gene is TRBJ1-2, the V gene TRBV6-1, with 8 nucleotides matching TRBD1. CDR3 size: 14 residues. Germline assignment: CDR1 MNHNS and CDR2 SASEGT. V was clipped by 6 bases and J by 4 bases; unmatched bases: 7. The CDR3: CASRSSGQVYGYTF. Here the CDR3 DNA reads TGTGCCAGCAGGTCGTCGGGACAGGTCTATGGCTACACCTTC.

With respect to this clonotype: An end of the junction does not agree with germline; a read error may underlie this. J is TRBJ2-7 and V is TRBV5-1; D is perhaps TRBD1 (6 bases). The germline CDR1 and CDR2 sequences are SGHRS and YFSETQ. This CDR3 is 15 amino acids long. For the CDR3, the DNA is TGTGCCAGCAGCCTCCATCGGGACACCACCTACGAGCAGTACTTC. It is translated as CASSLHRDTTYEQYF.

CDR3: CASSHPGFDEQYF. CDR3 bases: TGCGCCAGCAGCCATCCGGGGTTTGACGAGCAGTACTTC. This chain uses TRBV4-1 with TRBJ2-7; possibly TRBD2 for D (5 bases). The CDR3 spans 13 residues. Trimming left V 3 bases short and J 5 bases short, with 11 bases between. Germline V CDR1 and CDR2: MGHRA, YSYEKL.

This chain connects TRBV20-1 to TRBJ1-6; D remains unclear. Germline V gene lookup returns CDR1 DFQATT and CDR2 SNEGSKA (reference sequence). The CDR3 extends over 13 amino acids. Trimming took off 6 bases at V and 7 bases at J, with 13 bases between the two ends. The CDR3 is CSAEGDPNSPLHF. The CDR3 nucleotides are TGCAGTGCAGAGGGAGATCCCAATTCACCCCTCCACTTT.

This clonotype was observed at least ten times. The CDR3 ends on some other residue instead of the conserved phenylalanine or tryptophan, so this is likely a read error. The rearrangement joins TRBV10-3 to TRBJ1-1, with 10 bases lining up with TRBD1. Germline V gives CDR1 ENHRY, CDR2 SYGVKD. This CDR3 region has 14 residues. V was pared by 3 bases and J by 5 bases, with 3 bases of the junction left unmatched. DNA of the CDR3: TGTGCCATCAGTGACCCGGGACAGGGGACTGAAGCTTTCCTT. Its protein is CAISDPGQGTEAFL.

There are many counts of this clonotype. This chain connects TRBV13 to TRBJ2-7; D remains ambiguous. The ends were cut back, 3 bases at V and 6 bases at J, with 12 bases in the middle. This CDR3 has 13 amino acids. From germline, CDR1 is PRHDT and CDR2 FYEKMQ (reference sequence). DNA for the CDR3: TGTGCCAGCAGCTTCGCAGGTTCTCTCGAGCAGTACTTC. It yields the protein CASSFAGSLEQYF.

This clonotype was recorded many times. The chain employs TRBV2 and TRBJ1-2; D is uncertain. From germline, CDR1 is SNHLY and CDR2 FYNNEI. This CDR3 is built from 13 residues. The V gene lost 7 bases and the J gene lost 0 bases, with 9 bases spanning the gap. CDR3 sequence (DNA): TGTGCCAGCAAACGGCTAGCTAACTATGGCTACACCTTC. Translation: CASKRLANYGYTF.

Many counts were recorded for this clonotype. V usage is TRBV29-1 and J usage is TRBJ1-1; D ambiguous. Trimming cost V 6 bases and J 0 bases, with 11 bases left between them. Germline lookup yields CDR1 SQVTM and CDR2 ANQGSEA. This CDR3 comprises 13 residues. The DNA for the CDR3 is TGCAGCGTCGCTCTACCCGTGAACACTGAAGCTTTCTTT. Protein sequence: CSVALPVNTEAFF.

Written as DNA, the CDR3 is TGCAGCAGAGATAGGGGCTCACCCTCTGGGGCCAACGTCCTGACTTTC. Protein sequence: CSRDRGSPSGANVLTF. The V gene is TRBV29-1, the J gene TRBJ2-6; maybe TRBD1 (5 bases). CDR1 is SQVTM and CDR2 is ANQGSEA in the germline V gene. The ends were cut back, 8 bases at V and 0 bases at J, with 17 bases in the middle. The CDR3 runs to 16 residues.

This clonotype was seen repeatedly, ten times or more. The genes are TRBV20-1 and TRBJ1-1; D is uncertain. The V gene lost 3 bases and the J gene lost 2 bases, with 10 bases spanning the gap. The CDR3 totals 13 residues. Germline loops: CDR1 DFQATT, CDR2 SNEGSKA (reference sequence). Written as DNA, the CDR3 is TGCAGTGCTAGCCGGACGGACAACACTGAAGCTTTCTTT. Translation: CSASRTDNTEAFF.